This T cell receptor beta chain was obtained from a study of metastatic and nonmetastatic thyroid tumors. Whole-study context: Both malignant and benign thyroid patients supplied peripheral blood and tumor or nodule tissue samples, across which the repertoires of these patients were then compared. General study findings and limits: Reported TCR beta diversity, measured in blood and tumor, was significantly higher for malignant thyroid tumors than for benign nodules.

Germline values: CDR1 MDHEN, CDR2 SYDVKM. The CDR3 extends over 19 amino acids. No patient received treatment before thyroid surgery. About this clone itself: As yet, its antigen is unknown. At one of its ends the junction is not consistent with the germline gene, which may arise from a read error.

From the PCR reads, TCRdb re-called clones with MiXCR. The sample consists of 85,000 to 95,000 clones, 15% of them appearing once. The source material was blood. The chain links TRBV28 to TRBJ1-6; the D gene is possibly TRBD1 (6 bases). The receptor's source is a female donor with papillary thyroid cancer or a benign thyroid nodule (not recorded which). Some clones in this sample may be carry-over from other donors' samples. CDR3 sequence: CASSAGRCSFRGYNSPLHF. The CDR3 region has the DNA TGTGCCAGCAGTGCTGGGAGGTGTAGTTTCAGGGGCTATAATTCACCACTCCACTTT.